A selection of T cell receptor beta chains follows, all from one sample in a study of Ad26.COV2.S vaccination and SARS-CoV-2 variants. Sequencing used immunoSEQ multiplex PCR; TCRdb keeps in-frame clones, though not all of them. This sample has some 460,000 clones, with 70% to 90% found just once. This material consisted of peripheral blood, taken in a trial of Ad26.COV2.S vaccine versus placebo. The receptors originated from a person aged 18 to 59 who received the Ad26.COV2.S COVID-19 vaccine or a placebo. CDR3s include the opening cysteine and the closing phenylalanine or tryptophan. Each record gives: CDR3 DNA, CDR3 protein, J gene, D gene, V gene, CDR3 length, clone size. D genes are given only for firm matches. Clone size is given for some rows only: seen once, a few or many times, or a class if the clone is expanded.

DNA: TGTGCCAGCAGCTCACTACCGGTAGCGGAGCTGTTTTTT
CDR3: CASSSLPVAELFF
J: TRBJ2-2
D: NA
V: TRBV5-5
length: 13
size: NA

DNA: TGCGCCAGCAGCCCCGGGACTTTCGGAGAGACCCAGTACTTC
CDR3: CASSPGTFGETQYF
J: TRBJ2-5
D: NA
V: TRBV5-1
length: 14
size: NA

DNA: TGTGCTAGCAGCTTTGGGGCCCATAACACCGGGGAGCTGTTTTTT
CDR3: CASSFGAHNTGELFF
J: TRBJ2-2
D: NA
V: TRBV7-7
length: 15
size: NA

DNA: TGTGCCAGCAGTTTGCCCACAGGGGGGGCATATGGCTACACCTTC
CDR3: CASSLPTGGAYGYTF
J: TRBJ1-2
D: TRBD1
V: TRBV28
length: 15
size: NA

DNA: TGTGCCAGTAGTATTAGCTCGGGACTAATCAATGAGCAGTTCTTC
CDR3: CASSISSGLINEQFF
J: TRBJ2-1
D: TRBD2
V: TRBV19
length: 15
size: NA

DNA: TGCAGCGTTGGAAGGGTAGCGGGAGGGAAAACCAGCTCCTACGAGCAGTACTTC
CDR3: CSVGRVAGGKTSSYEQYF
J: TRBJ2-7
D: TRBD2
V: TRBV29-1
length: 18
size: NA

DNA: TGTGCCAGCGGTAAGGGCTATGAGACCCAGTACTTC
CDR3: CASGKGYETQYF
J: TRBJ2-5
D: NA
V: TRBV27
length: 12
size: NA

DNA: TGTGCCAGCGGGTCGGGAGGCTACGAGCAGTACTTC
CDR3: CASGSGGYEQYF
J: TRBJ2-7
D: TRBD2
V: TRBV6-5
length: 12
size: NA

DNA: TGCAGCGCCTACCGGGACAGCTACGAGCAGTACTTC
CDR3: CSAYRDSYEQYF
J: TRBJ2-7
D: TRBD1
V: TRBV29-1
length: 12
size: NA

DNA: TGTGCCAGCAGTTTTGCAGGGTGGTACGAGCAGTACTTC
CDR3: CASSFAGWYEQYF
J: TRBJ2-7
D: NA
V: TRBV28
length: 13
size: NA

DNA: TGTGCCAGCAGAGGGGACACTATGATCTACGAGCAGTACTTC
CDR3: CASRGDTMIYEQYF
J: TRBJ2-7
D: NA
V: TRBV6-5
length: 14
size: NA

DNA: TGCGCCAGCAGCTTGATAACACCAGATGAAAAACTGTTTTTT
CDR3: CASSLITPDEKLFF
J: TRBJ1-4
D: NA
V: TRBV5-1
length: 14
size: NA

DNA: TGTGCCAGCAGCCCGAAACCACTAGCGGGAGGGAGTCCTAGCACAGATACGCAGTATTTT
CDR3: CASSPKPLAGGSPSTDTQYF
J: TRBJ2-3
D: TRBD2
V: TRBV5-4
length: 20
size: NA

DNA: TGTGCCAGCAACGACCGAGGAGACTATGGCTACACCTTC
CDR3: CASNDRGDYGYTF
J: TRBJ1-2
D: NA
V: TRBV6-6
length: 13
size: NA

DNA: TGTGCCAGCACCACAGGGGGAGTGGGAAACATTCAGTACTTC
CDR3: CASTTGGVGNIQYF
J: TRBJ2-4
D: TRBD1
V: TRBV6-5
length: 14
size: NA

DNA: TGTGCCAGCAGCTTAGCGCCGGGCCAAGGCGATGGCTACACCTTC
CDR3: CASSLAPGQGDGYTF
J: TRBJ1-2
D: NA
V: TRBV7-9
length: 15
size: NA

DNA: TGTGCCACCAGCAGAGTGAGGAGCGGGAGTCAAGAGACCCAGTACTTC
CDR3: CATSRVRSGSQETQYF
J: TRBJ2-5
D: TRBD2
V: TRBV15
length: 16
size: NA

DNA: TGTGCCAGTAGTACCCGGGACAGGGGTTATAATTCACCCCTCCACTTT
CDR3: CASSTRDRGYNSPLHF
J: TRBJ1-6
D: TRBD1
V: TRBV19
length: 16
size: NA

DNA: TGTGCCAGCAGTTCAACATGGGGGTCGGATGAAAAACTGTTTTTT
CDR3: CASSSTWGSDEKLFF
J: TRBJ1-4
D: NA
V: TRBV27
length: 15
size: NA

DNA: TGTGCCACCAGTGATTTGTCTAGAAGCACAGATACGCAGTATTTT
CDR3: CATSDLSRSTDTQYF
J: TRBJ2-3
D: NA
V: TRBV24-1
length: 15
size: NA

DNA: TGTGCCAGCAGCTTAGGGATCGGGGAGCTGTTTTTT
CDR3: CASSLGIGELFF
J: TRBJ2-2
D: NA
V: TRBV7-2
length: 12
size: NA

DNA: TGTGCCAGCAGTTATTTCGGGACAGGGCTCACCGGGGAGCTGTTTTTT
CDR3: CASSYFGTGLTGELFF
J: TRBJ2-2
D: TRBD1
V: TRBV6-5
length: 16
size: NA

DNA: TGTGCCAGCAGCTCCAACGGCGGCAGCGGACAGTACTTC
CDR3: CASSSNGGSGQYF
J: TRBJ2-7
D: NA
V: TRBV7-3
length: 13
size: NA

DNA: TGTGCCAGTAGTATTGCAGGGTCCAATCAGCCCCAGCATTTT
CDR3: CASSIAGSNQPQHF
J: TRBJ1-5
D: NA
V: TRBV19
length: 14
size: NA

DNA: TGTGCCAGCAGTTCGACAGACAACTATGGCTACACCTTC
CDR3: CASSSTDNYGYTF
J: TRBJ1-2
D: NA
V: TRBV12-3/TRBV12-4
length: 13
size: NA

DNA: TGCGCCAGCAGCTTAAGCGGACAGTCCGGGGAGCTGTTTTTT
CDR3: CASSLSGQSGELFF
J: TRBJ2-2
D: NA
V: TRBV5-1
length: 14
size: once

DNA: TGTGCCAGCTCACCAATCGACAGGGATGCTTCCTACGAGCAGTACTTC
CDR3: CASSPIDRDASYEQYF
J: TRBJ2-7
D: TRBD1
V: TRBV18
length: 16
size: few

DNA: TGCGGCTCAGGGGACCGGGGTCAGCCCCAGCATTTT
CDR3: CGSGDRGQPQHF
J: TRBJ1-5
D: NA
V: TRBV23-1
length: 12
size: NA

DNA: TGTGCCAGCAGCATATCGAACACTGAAGCTTTCTTT
CDR3: CASSISNTEAFF
J: TRBJ1-1
D: NA
V: TRBV6-5
length: 12
size: NA

DNA: TGTGCCACCAGCAGTCGACAGATCAATCAGCCCCAGCATTTT
CDR3: CATSSRQINQPQHF
J: TRBJ1-5
D: NA
V: TRBV15
length: 14
size: few

DNA: TGTGCCAGCAGAACAAGGCCACCTGGGACCCAGATAACCTACGAGCAGTACTTC
CDR3: CASRTRPPGTQITYEQYF
J: TRBJ2-7
D: NA
V: TRBV27
length: 18
size: NA

DNA: TGTGCCAGCACGAGACCGGACAGCAACACCGGGGAGCTGTTTTTT
CDR3: CASTRPDSNTGELFF
J: TRBJ2-2
D: NA
V: TRBV6-5
length: 15
size: NA

DNA: TGTGCCAGCAGTGAGAACCAAGCTTTCTTT
CDR3: CASSENQAFF
J: TRBJ1-1
D: NA
V: TRBV6-1
length: 10
size: NA

DNA: TGTGCCAGCAGCGTGGGCAGGGGAGAAGCTAATGAAAAACTGTTTTTT
CDR3: CASSVGRGEANEKLFF
J: TRBJ1-4
D: NA
V: TRBV9
length: 16
size: NA

DNA: TGCGCCAGCAGCTTTACTAGCGGGATAGGAAATGAGCAGTTCTTC
CDR3: CASSFTSGIGNEQFF
J: TRBJ2-1
D: TRBD2
V: TRBV5-1
length: 15
size: NA

DNA: TGTGCCAGCAGTGTACGATCCGGGACAGGGGGGATCGAGCAGTACTTC
CDR3: CASSVRSGTGGIEQYF
J: TRBJ2-7
D: TRBD1
V: TRBV6-1
length: 16
size: NA

DNA: TGTGCCAGCAGCGGCGGTGAAAAACTGTTTTTT
CDR3: CASSGGEKLFF
J: TRBJ1-4
D: NA
V: TRBV27
length: 11
size: NA

DNA: TGTGCCAGCGGGACGAGACTAGAAGAGACCCAGTACTTC
CDR3: CASGTRLEETQYF
J: TRBJ2-5
D: NA
V: TRBV2
length: 13
size: NA

DNA: TGTGCCAGCAGCGCAGGGACAGGGCTCCCCGGGGAGCTGTTTTTT
CDR3: CASSAGTGLPGELFF
J: TRBJ2-2
D: TRBD1
V: TRBV5-4
length: 15
size: NA